The sequence of this T cell receptor beta chain was determined in a study of blood T cell repertoires in COVID-19. Study details: Material from acute and convalescent COVID-19 was sourced from the United States, Italy and Spain. The cDNA or gDNA used as material had been derived from T cells, B-cell-depleted T cells, or PBMCs.

Authors' methods: Estimation of nucleated cell counts was performed using reference gene primer amplification. Sequencing used immunoSEQ multiplex PCR; TCRdb keeps in-frame clones, though not all of them. V and J calls and clone size are given by that table; D and trimming were obtained from the DNA. The data show about 110,000 clones, around 83% seen once. Trimming at V came to 8 bases and at J to 4 bases, leaving 8 bases not matched to a gene. The CDR3 has 13 residues. Germline V gene data show CDR1 as SGHRS and CDR2 as YFSETQ. This clonotype was sampled from a woman aged 70-85 years with acute or convalescent COVID-19. V is TRBV5-1 and J is TRBJ1-2, with 7 bases aligning to TRBD1. The sequenced material came from peripheral blood. CDR3 sequence: CASATGELYGYTF. The CDR3 DNA reads as TGCGCCAGTGCTACAGGGGAACTCTATGGCTACACCTTC.